Following are 9 T cell receptor beta chains from one sample sequenced in a study of T cells expressing NK-cell markers. From the 5' RACE reads, TCRdb lists one entry per CDR3 protein and no DNA. The sample holds 550,000 to 600,000 distinct CDR3 sequences. The sequencing input was blood T cells: a sorted CD56 or NKG2C T cell subset, CD4+ or CD8+ T cells, or bulk PBMC T cells (not recorded which). The receptor set was obtained from a man aged 18 to 29 in good health.

The V call is TRBV6-2 or TRBV6-3, the J call TRBJ2-1; TCRdb outputs TRBD2, but without DNA this stays unchecked. This CDR3 is 12 amino acids long. Germline V gene data show CDR1 as MNHEY and CDR2 as SVGEGT. The CDR3 protein is CASMTSGILLFF.

The gene calls are TRBV27 and TRBJ2-1; TCRdb proposes TRBD2, but this gene call is untestable without DNA. Germline CDR1 MNHEY, CDR2 SMNVEV (reference sequence). This CDR3 contains 15 residues. Here the CDR3 reads CASSFTGTSFHEQFF.

This sequence joins TRBV27 and TRBJ2-1; TCRdb indicates TRBD2, and absent DNA this call remains unverified. There are 14 residues in the CDR3. Germline lookup yields CDR1 MNHEY and CDR2 SMNVEV (reference sequence). Here the CDR3 reads CASSKDLIYNEQFF.

The rearrangement uses TRBV10-3 and TRBJ2-1; TCRdb calls TRBD2, which cannot be checked without DNA. Germline CDR1 and CDR2: ENHRY and SYGVKD. The CDR3 spans 14 residues. CDR3 amino acids: CAIAETSGYNEQFF.

J is TRBJ1-2 and V is TRBV12-3 or TRBV12-4. The CDR3 loop spans 15 amino acids. CDR3 residues: CASSLSLQANYGYTF.

This chain joins TRBV4-1 and TRBJ2-6; TCRdb picks TRBD2, but there is no DNA to check that call. This CDR3 has 20 amino acids. Germline lookup yields CDR1 MGHRA and CDR2 YSYEKL. CDR3 sequence reads: CASSQDAGTSGPTGANVLTF.

Here the CDR3 reads CASSRRPQKNTEAFF. The V call is TRBV6-1, the J call TRBJ1-1. This CDR3 contains 15 residues. CDR1 MNHNS and CDR2 SASEGT come from the germline V gene.

This rearrangement joins TRBV20-1 to TRBJ2-7; TCRdb selects TRBD2, and the lack of DNA leaves this call unchecked. Germline V CDR1 and CDR2: DFQATT, SNEGSKA (reference sequence). This CDR3 spans 17 amino acids. CDR3 amino acids: CSARAWTSGRARDEQYF.

J is TRBJ2-7 and V is TRBV20-1; TCRdb's D call of TRBD2 is untestable without DNA. CDR1 and CDR2 from the germline V gene are DFQATT and SNEGSKA (reference sequence). The CDR3 covers 15 residues. This CDR3 is CSASILAGRGGEQYF.